One sample yielded the 27 T cell receptor beta chains listed below, sequenced in a study of shared clonotypes between healthy human individuals. Generated by immunoSEQ multiplex PCR, the TCRdb table keeps only in-frame clones and is missing some. This sample yields about 730,000 clones, of which roughly two thirds are seen a single time; under 2% belongs to the top ten. The sample taken for sequencing was memory CD4+ T cells sorted from blood. The subset: CD45RA-negative fraction. These receptors were obtained from a woman younger than 45 in good health.

This chain links TRBV7-9 with TRBJ2-2; 7 bases agree with TRBD2. V lost 8 bases and J lost 1; bases outside the gene matches: 13. The CDR3 loop spans 17 amino acids. The germline V gene encodes CDR1 SEHNR and CDR2 FQNEAQ (reference sequence). DNA of the CDR3: TGTGCCAGCCCTTCTCGGGTGGCTAGCGGGAACACCGGGGAGCTGTTTTTT. Its protein product is CASPSRVASGNTGELFF.

The rearrangement joins TRBV6-1 to TRBJ1-5; TRBD1 might be the D (5 bases). The CDR3 is 14 amino acids. Germline V gene data show CDR1 as MNHNS and CDR2 as SASEGT. The ends were cut back, 8 bases at V and 7 bases at J, with 18 bases in the middle. CDR3 in amino acids: CASATWGSSQPQHF. The CDR3, as DNA: TGTGCCAGCGCTACCTGGGGCTCGAGCCAGCCCCAGCATTTT.

This clone appeared a few times. The chain carries TRBV10-2 and TRBJ1-5; D not resolved. V lost 5 bases to trimming and J lost 5 bases, with 13 bases between them. The germline gives CDR1 WSHSY, CDR2 SAAADI. The CDR3 is 14 amino acids. The CDR3 loop is CASSLTALDQPQHF. The CDR3 nucleotides are TGCGCCAGCAGTTTGACGGCCTTAGATCAGCCCCAGCATTTT.

V is TRBV6-6 and J is TRBJ1-3; 7 bases line up with TRBD1. Per germline, CDR1 MNHNY and CDR2 SVGAGI (reference sequence). V trimming: 5 bases; J trimming: 1 base; junction bases outside the gene matches: 5. CDR3 size: 15 residues. The CDR3 region is CASSPPDRSGNTIYF. The CDR3 nucleotides read TGTGCCAGCAGTCCACCGGACAGGTCTGGAAACACCATATATTTT.

The V call is TRBV2, the J call TRBJ2-2, with TRBD2 identical over 7 bases. The CDR3 consists of 15 residues. V was pared by 4 bases and J by 0 bases, with 2 bases of the junction left unmatched. The V gene's germline CDR1 is SNHLY and CDR2 FYNNEI. DNA for the CDR3: TGTGCCAGCAGTGCCGGGACTACGAACACCGGGGAGCTGTTTTTT. Translating it yields CASSAGTTNTGELFF.

The chain employs TRBV7-9 and TRBJ2-7; the D gene is possibly TRBD2 (6 bases). Looked up from germline, CDR1 is SEHNR and CDR2 is FQNEAQ (reference sequence). The CDR3 has 15 residues. The ends were cut back, 1 base at V and 4 bases at J, with 14 bases in the middle. CDR3 sequence: CASSLGRTTSYEQYF. For the CDR3, the DNA is TGTGCCAGCAGCTTAGGGCGGACTACCAGTTACGAGCAGTACTTC.

V gene TRBV7-6 combines with J gene TRBJ1-5, with D perhaps TRBD1 (6 bases). Germline V gives CDR1 SGHVS, CDR2 FNYEAQ. The V end lost 5 bases, the J end lost 6 bases, and 20 bases lay between the germline ends. The CDR3 spans 16 residues. CDR3 protein: CASSPVVGARTQPQHF. Written as DNA, the CDR3 is TGTGCCAGCAGCCCCGTGGTGGGGGCCAGGACTCAGCCCCAGCATTTT.

This clone was detected once. This sequence joins TRBV7-9 and TRBJ2-7, with 8 positions matching TRBD2. The V gene end was trimmed by 6 bases and the J gene end by 0 bases; junction bases not matched to a gene: 4. The CDR3 spans 14 residues. Germline V CDR1 and CDR2: SEHNR, FQNEAQ (reference sequence). DNA for the CDR3: TGTGCCAGCAGTTCCAGCGGGAGCTCCTACGAGCAGTACTTC. The encoded protein is CASSSSGSSYEQYF. The full variable domain, completed using reference TRBV7-9 and TRBJ2-7, is DTGVSQNPRHKITKRGQNVTFRCDPISEHNRLYWYRQTLGQGPEFLTYFQNEAQLEKSRLLSDRFSAERPKGSFSTLEIQRTEQGDSAMYLCASSSSGSSYEQYFGPGTRLTVT.

The gene calls are TRBV9 and TRBJ2-5; D remains unclear. Germline CDR1 and CDR2: SGDLS and YYNGEE. V was cut by 3 bases and J by 6 bases, with 6 bases left in between. CDR3 length: 11 amino acids. CDR3 nucleotides: TGTGCCAGCAGCGGACCAAAGACCCAGTACTTC. Amino acid sequence: CASSGPKTQYF.

The chain is built from TRBV7-8 and TRBJ1-2; tentatively, D is TRBD1 (6 bases). This CDR3 spans 14 amino acids. The V and J ends lost 5 bases and 8 bases respectively, with 18 bases between them. Germline V lookup: CDR1 SGHVS, CDR2 FQNEAQ. The CDR3 DNA sequence: TGTGCCAGCAGCGTACAACAGGGAACCCGCGGCTACACCTTC. Protein: CASSVQQGTRGYTF.

V and J are TRBV9 and TRBJ2-3, with TRBD2 identical over 10 bases. V dropped 0 bases and J dropped 4; count of bases not matched to a gene: 5. CDR3 size: 16 residues. Germline V gene lookup returns CDR1 SGDLS and CDR2 YYNGEE. CDR3 sequence: CASSVGPGLASDTQYF. The CDR3 region has the DNA TGTGCCAGCAGCGTAGGGCCGGGACTAGCGTCAGATACGCAGTATTTT.

The chain carries TRBV6-1 and TRBJ2-2; weak D call: TRBD2 (6 bases). The V gene's germline CDR1 is MNHNS and CDR2 SASEGT. The CDR3 runs to 12 residues. V lost 7 bases and J lost 4, with 7 bases in between. The CDR3 loop reads CASMGGTGELFF. The CDR3 coding sequence is TGTGCCAGCATGGGGGGCACCGGGGAGCTGTTTTTT.

This chain joins TRBV19 and TRBJ2-5; TRBD1 agrees at 8 bases. J lost 5 bases, V lost 9 bases, and 8 bases had no gene match. There are 13 residues in the CDR3. CDR1 is LNHDA and CDR2 is SQIVND in the germline V gene (reference sequence). The CDR3 nucleotides read TGTGCCAGCAGGGGGCGCGAGGAGGAGACCCAGTACTTC. Translation gives CASRGREEETQYF.

The chain recombines TRBV27 with TRBJ1-4, with TRBD1 matching 7 bases. V gave up 4 bases and J gave up 3 bases; unmatched junction bases: 11. The CDR3 contains 17 residues. CDR1 and CDR2 from the germline V gene are MNHEY and SMNVEV (reference sequence). For the CDR3, the DNA is TGTGCCAGCAGTTCCCGGCTGCAGGGGGTTTCTAATGAAAAACTGTTTTTT. Its protein product is CASSSRLQGVSNEKLFF.

The chain carries TRBV20-1 and TRBJ2-3; no firm D call. Germline CDR1 reads DFQATT; CDR2 reads SNEGSKA (reference sequence). The CDR3 sequence is 9 residues long. Deletions cut 6 bases from V and 4 bases from J, with 2 bases between. The CDR3 region is CSAPDTQYF. The CDR3 nucleotides are TGCAGTGCGCCAGATACGCAGTATTTT.

The gene calls are TRBV27 and TRBJ2-1; the match to TRBD2 covers 10 bases. The V gene's germline CDR1 is MNHEY and CDR2 SMNVEV (reference sequence). The CDR3 totals 16 residues. V shed 1 base and J 3 bases; nucleotides not matched to a gene: 3. The CDR3 region has the DNA TGTGCCAGCAGTTTATGGTCTAGCGGGAGCTACAATGAGCAGTTCTTC. Residues: CASSLWSSGSYNEQFF.

V and J are TRBV5-4 and TRBJ2-7, with unresolved D. The CDR3 covers 14 residues. The germline V gene has CDR1 SGHNT and CDR2 YYREEE (reference sequence). Trimming took off 0 bases at V and 4 bases at J, with 11 bases between the two ends. The CDR3 DNA reads TGTGCCAGCAGCTTGGGTGGAAGGGCATACGAGCAGTACTTC. Translation: CASSLGGRAYEQYF.

In DNA, the CDR3 is TGCGCCAGCAGTTTTAGACAGGGGGCTGGCACTGAAGCTTTCTTT. The encoded protein is CASSFRQGAGTEAFF. The chain links TRBV5-1 to TRBJ1-1, with 10 bases matching TRBD1. The CDR3 consists of 15 residues. Germline values: CDR1 SGHRS, CDR2 YFSETQ. V dropped 5 bases and J dropped 4; count of bases not matched to a gene: 8.

The gene calls are TRBV4-2 and TRBJ2-7; 16 positions agree with TRBD2. Germline CDR1 LGHNA, CDR2 YNFKEQ. V trimming: 0 bases; J trimming: 6 bases; junction bases outside the gene matches: 8. The CDR3 runs 18 residues. The DNA for the CDR3 is TGTGCCAGCAGCCAAGAGGGAGGGACTAGCGGGGGGGAAAGCGAGCAGTACTTC. Residues: CASSQEGGTSGGESEQYF.

The chain recombines TRBV11-2 with TRBJ2-2; 10 nucleotides line up with TRBD1. V was clipped by 6 bases and J by 4 bases; unmatched bases: 5. The CDR3 loop spans 15 amino acids. Germline values: CDR1 SGHAT, CDR2 FQNNGV. The CDR3 loop reads CASRPDRGPTGELFF. For the CDR3, the DNA is TGTGCCAGCAGACCCGACAGGGGGCCCACCGGGGAGCTGTTTTTT.

This clone showed up just a few times. The rearrangement joins TRBV18 to TRBJ1-2; tentative D call: TRBD1 (6 bases). The CDR3 is made up of 15 amino acids. Germline V gene lookup returns CDR1 KGHSH and CDR2 LQKENI. V lost 3 bases and J 3 bases, leaving 14 bases between the germline ends. CDR3 residues: CASSPGDKNYYGYTF. The CDR3 region has the DNA TGTGCCAGCTCACCTGGGGACAAGAATTACTATGGCTACACCTTC.

The rearrangement joins TRBV7-2 to TRBJ1-2; a possible D gene is TRBD1 (6 bases). The CDR3 has 13 residues. The V and J ends lost 3 bases and 6 bases respectively, with 11 bases between them. From germline, CDR1 is SGHTA and CDR2 FQGNSA. CDR3 bases: TGTGCCAGCAGCTTGGACGCAGGGGATGGCTACACCTTC. This codes for CASSLDAGDGYTF.

The chain carries TRBV28 and TRBJ2-3; 8 nucleotides line up with TRBD2. Germline CDR1 and CDR2: MDHEN and SYDVKM. The CDR3 is 12 amino acids. The V and J ends lost 6 bases and 7 bases, in that order; junction bases with no gene match: 3. The CDR3 is CASSLAGYTQYF. Here the CDR3 DNA reads TGTGCCAGCAGCTTAGCGGGGTATACGCAGTATTTT.

The rearrangement uses TRBV10-3 and TRBJ2-3; tentatively, D is TRBD2 (5 bases). This CDR3 comprises 15 residues. V lost 3 bases to trimming and J lost 7 bases, with 17 bases between them. Germline assignment: CDR1 ENHRY and CDR2 SYGVKD. The CDR3, as DNA: TGTGCCATCAGTGAAGGGCAGCAGAGGGTTTATACGCAGTATTTT. Encoded protein: CAISEGQQRVYTQYF.

This chain uses TRBV27 with TRBJ1-5; D remains unclear. Germline CDR1 and CDR2: MNHEY and SMNVEV (reference sequence). The CDR3 has 14 amino acids. The V end was cut by 4 bases, the J end by 3 bases, with 10 bases between. CDR3 sequence: CASSYSRFNQPQHF. Here the CDR3 DNA reads TGTGCCAGCAGTTATTCGCGGTTCAATCAGCCCCAGCATTTT.

This clone was seen only once. The V gene is TRBV29-1, the J gene TRBJ1-1, with 9 positions matching TRBD1. The CDR3 is 15 residues long. Germline V gene data show CDR1 as SQVTM and CDR2 as ANQGSEA. Trimming at V came to 3 bases and at J to 6 bases, leaving 11 bases not matched to a gene. The CDR3 coding sequence is TGCAGCGTTGAGGAACAGGGGGCGATCTGGGCTGAAGCTTTCTTT. Its protein product is CSVEEQGAIWAEAFF.

J is TRBJ2-7 and V is TRBV7-3, with D possibly being TRBD2 (5 bases). Germline lookup yields CDR1 SGHTA and CDR2 FQGTGA. The CDR3 covers 13 residues. Deletions cut 5 bases from V and 6 bases from J, with 14 bases between. DNA for the CDR3: TGTGCCAGCAGCCCCCGGGAAGGCGGCGAGCAGTACTTC. It translates to CASSPREGGEQYF.